One sample yielded the 28 T cell receptor beta chains listed below, sequenced in a study of T cells in localized non-small cell lung cancer. Some clones are missing from TCRdb's copy, which holds only in-frame ones; the method was immunoSEQ multiplex PCR. Of about 14,000 clones listed, around 83% are singletons. This specimen consisted of peripheral blood, obtained before any cancer treatment. These receptors were collected from a female donor over 55 with stage I squamous cell lung carcinoma.

The rearrangement uses TRBV4-2 and TRBJ2-3, with TRBD2 matching 9 bases. CDR3 size: 16 residues. With V trimmed by 3 bases and J by 0 bases, 4 bases remained unmatched. Germline CDR1 is LGHNA and CDR2 is YNFKEQ. CDR3 sequence (DNA): TGTGCCAGCAGCCAGGGGACTAGCCGAAGCACAGATACGCAGTATTTT. Translation gives CASSQGTSRSTDTQYF.

V usage is TRBV18 and J usage is TRBJ1-1; D is unclear. V lost 0 bases to trimming and J lost 3 bases, with 20 bases between them. The germline gives CDR1 KGHSH, CDR2 LQKENI. This CDR3 is 18 amino acids long. In nucleotides, the CDR3 is TGTGCCAGCTCACCACCTACTGTAGCTAGCGTCGGGGACACTGAAGCTTTCTTT. Its translation is CASSPPTVASVGDTEAFF.

This sequence joins TRBV11-2 and TRBJ2-1; D is possibly TRBD2 (7 bases). This CDR3 comprises 16 residues. Trimming stripped 0 bases from V and 7 bases from J, with 16 bases between. Germline values: CDR1 SGHAT, CDR2 FQNNGV. The CDR3 loop is CASSLDGGGGLNEQFF. In DNA, the CDR3 is TGTGCCAGCAGCTTAGACGGGGGCGGGGGCCTAAATGAGCAGTTCTTC.

This chain uses TRBV5-1 with TRBJ1-2; D is uncertain. Per germline, CDR1 SGHRS and CDR2 YFSETQ. CDR3 size: 14 residues. V was pared by 2 bases and J by 3 bases, with 11 bases between. CDR3 DNA: TGCGCCAGCAGCTTTGGTGGGGAGGACTATGGCTACACCTTC. Amino acids: CASSFGGEDYGYTF.

CDR3 amino acids: CASSQTVLNQPQHF. The CDR3 DNA reads as TGCGCCAGCAGCCAAACAGTCCTCAATCAGCCCCAGCATTTT. The V and J genes are TRBV4-1 and TRBJ1-5; D is ambiguous. Per the germline V gene, CDR1 is MGHRA and CDR2 is YSYEKL. The CDR3 has 14 residues. Trimming removed 2 bases from V and 3 bases from J, with 8 bases in between.

V and J are TRBV27 and TRBJ2-3; D may be TRBD2 (6 bases). The CDR3 sequence is 15 residues long. Germline V gives CDR1 MNHEY, CDR2 SMNVEV (reference sequence). V was pared by 6 bases and J by 10 bases, with 23 bases between. In nucleotides, the CDR3 is TGTGCCAGCAGCTACACCGGGACTCGACGTAAATCGCAGTATTTT. It specifies CASSYTGTRRKSQYF.

The rearrangement joins TRBV19 to TRBJ1-2; D is perhaps TRBD1 (5 bases). Germline assignment: CDR1 LNHDA and CDR2 SQIVND (reference sequence). V was pared by 2 bases and J by 4 bases, with 11 bases between. This CDR3 is built from 14 residues. CDR3 sequence: CASSISDSFYGYTF. In nucleotides, the CDR3 is TGTGCCAGTAGTATATCCGACAGCTTCTATGGCTACACCTTC.

The chain links TRBV4-2 to TRBJ1-2; TRBD1 aligns across 8 bases. The germline V gene has CDR1 LGHNA and CDR2 YNFKEQ. The CDR3 has 15 residues. J was trimmed by 2 bases and V by 2 bases; bases with no gene match: 4. In nucleotides, the CDR3 is TGTGCCAGCAGCCAAACACAGGGGGGAAACTATGGCTACACCTTC. Its protein is CASSQTQGGNYGYTF.

Written as DNA, the CDR3 is TGTGCCAGCCTCCTCCGGGACAGGGGGACAAGTAACACTGAAGCTTTCTTT. Protein: CASLLRDRGTSNTEAFF. V gene TRBV19 combines with J gene TRBJ1-1; 11 positions match TRBD1. V was clipped by 9 bases and J by 2 bases; unmatched bases: 14. The CDR3 loop spans 17 amino acids. Germline V gene lookup returns CDR1 LNHDA and CDR2 SQIVND (reference sequence).

The V and J genes are TRBV4-1 and TRBJ1-1, with a possible D match to TRBD1 (5 bases). CDR3 length equals 16 residues. The germline gives CDR1 MGHRA, CDR2 YSYEKL. V was shortened by 4 bases and J by 0 bases, with 15 bases between the two germline ends. As DNA, the CDR3 is TGCGCCAGCAGCCGCCAAACGGGGGGGGTGAACACTGAAGCTTTCTTT. This sequence encodes CASSRQTGGVNTEAFF.

The rearrangement uses TRBV19 and TRBJ1-6; no definite D call. Trimming left V 1 base short and J 8 bases short, with 9 bases between. CDR1 and CDR2 (germline): LNHDA, SQIVND (reference sequence). The CDR3 consists of 14 residues. CDR3 in DNA: TGTGCCAGTAGTATAGCGGCGATCGATTCACCCCTCCACTTT. The encoded protein is CASSIAAIDSPLHF.

The J gene is TRBJ1-5, the V gene TRBV9, with 9 bases fitting TRBD1. Losses at the gene ends were 0 bases for V and 0 bases for J; bases not matched to a gene: 13. The CDR3 consists of 20 residues. Germline CDR1 SGDLS, CDR2 YYNGEE. CDR3 amino acids: CASSVVRGTGRFGSNQPQHF. The DNA for the CDR3 is TGTGCCAGCAGCGTAGTTAGGGGGACAGGGAGGTTCGGTAGCAATCAGCCCCAGCATTTT.

This clone was counted between two and nine times. This rearrangement joins TRBV7-9 to TRBJ1-2, with a possible D match to TRBD1 (6 bases). Germline-derived CDR1 and CDR2 are SEHNR and FQNEAQ (reference sequence). This CDR3 contains 14 residues. V lost 5 bases, J lost 8 bases, and 18 bases lay in between. CDR3 nucleotides: TGTGCCAGCAGCCCCCCCTTTGGGGGCGTCGGCTACACCTTC. It encodes CASSPPFGGVGYTF.

The CDR3 loop is CASSYRGGPAYNEQFF. As DNA, the CDR3 is TGTGCCAGCAGTTACCGGGGGGGGCCGGCCTACAATGAGCAGTTCTTC. V and J are TRBV6-6 and TRBJ2-1, with 8 bases identical to TRBD2. The germline V gene has CDR1 MNHNY and CDR2 SVGAGI (reference sequence). With V trimmed by 2 bases and J by 2 bases, 5 bases remained unmatched. CDR3 size: 16 residues.

The chain employs TRBV5-6 and TRBJ2-3; D gene ambiguous. Germline V lookup: CDR1 SGHDT, CDR2 YYEEEE. The CDR3 length is 16 residues. The V gene lost 3 bases and the J gene lost 0 bases, with 14 bases spanning the gap. Written as DNA, the CDR3 is TGTGCCAGCAGCTCACCGGACGGTACTAGCACAGATACGCAGTATTTT. It is translated as CASSSPDGTSTDTQYF.

The chain uses TRBV7-9 and TRBJ2-7; 7 bases fit TRBD2. CDR1 SEHNR and CDR2 FQNEAQ come from the germline V gene (reference sequence). The CDR3 covers 14 residues. V lost 9 bases, J lost 0 bases, and 8 bases stayed unmatched. The CDR3 is CASAVGGGSYEQYF. The CDR3 bases are TGTGCCAGTGCCGTTGGCGGGGGCTCCTACGAGCAGTACTTC.

This clone came up once. The V gene is TRBV6-5, the J gene TRBJ2-3, with D possibly called TRBD1 or TRBD2 (5 bases each). Germline CDR1 and CDR2: MNHEY and SVGAGI. The ends were cut back, 6 bases at V and 5 bases at J, with 9 bases in the middle. The CDR3 runs to 12 residues. The CDR3 protein is CASSLRGDTQYF. CDR3 nucleotide sequence: TGTGCCAGCAGCCTGAGGGGAGATACGCAGTATTTT.

The chain uses TRBV5-6 and TRBJ1-1; no clear D gene. The CDR3 has 13 residues. The V end lost 1 base, the J end lost 2 bases, and 6 bases lay between the germline ends. Germline V CDR1 and CDR2: SGHDT, YYEEEE. The CDR3 DNA reads as TGTGCCAGCAGCTTGACCCTTAACACTGAAGCTTTCTTT. Translated: CASSLTLNTEAFF.

The chain has TRBV6-4 and TRBJ2-6; D possibly matches TRBD1 or TRBD2 (5 bases each). This CDR3 contains 16 residues. Trimming left V 3 bases short and J 0 bases short, with 9 bases between. In germline, CDR1 is MRHNA, CDR2 SNTAGT. The CDR3 loop is CASSDWDPSGANVLTF. The CDR3 DNA sequence: TGTGCCAGCAGTGATTGGGACCCCTCTGGGGCCAACGTCCTGACTTTC.

V is TRBV4-1 and J is TRBJ2-1; D is ambiguous. Germline V CDR1 and CDR2: MGHRA, YSYEKL. V was pared by 0 bases and J by 9 bases, with 12 bases between. The length of the CDR3 is 14 residues. In DNA form, the CDR3 reads TGCGCCAGCAGCCAAGATGAACTACTCAGTGAGCAGTTCTTC. Amino acid sequence: CASSQDELLSEQFF.

The V and J genes are TRBV10-3 and TRBJ1-1; TRBD1 agrees at 7 bases. CDR3 length: 14 residues. Germline V gene data show CDR1 as ENHRY and CDR2 as SYGVKD. After removal of 4 bases from V and 6 bases from J, the junction contained 8 bases not matched to a gene. CDR3 sequence reads: CAISGQGGKAEAFF. The CDR3 coding sequence is TGTGCCATCAGTGGACAGGGAGGGAAGGCTGAAGCTTTCTTT.

The chain uses TRBV5-1 and TRBJ1-1; D uncertain. Trimming pared 0 bases from V and 4 bases from J, leaving 10 bases between. This CDR3 region has 14 residues. Per germline, CDR1 SGHRS and CDR2 YFSETQ. The CDR3 region is CASSLDGWGTEAFF. The CDR3, as DNA: TGCGCCAGCAGCTTGGATGGATGGGGCACTGAAGCTTTCTTT. Variable domain in full (rest from reference TRBV5-1 and TRBJ1-1): KAGVTQTPRYLIKTRGQQVTLSCSPISGHRSVSWYQQTPGQGLQFLFEYFSETQRNKGNFPGRFSGRQFSNSRSEMNVSTLELGDSALYLCASSLDGWGTEAFFGQGTRLTVV.

With regard to this clone: Germline and junction disagree at one end, which may indicate a read error. Other DNA sequences in this specimen translate into the identical CDR3. V usage is TRBV6-5 and J usage is TRBJ1-5; TRBD1 matches 9 bases. The length of the CDR3 is 14 residues. The germline CDR1 and CDR2 sequences are MNHEY and SVGAGI. The CDR3 loop is CASSYSTGGRPQHF. For the CDR3, the DNA is TGTGCCAGCAGCTACTCGACAGGGGGGAGGCCCCAGCATTTT.

This sequence joins TRBV18 and TRBJ2-1; perhaps TRBD1 as D (5 bases). V was trimmed by 3 bases and J by 4 bases, leaving 10 bases between them. Per germline, CDR1 KGHSH and CDR2 LQKENI. The CDR3 totals 14 residues. The CDR3 loop is CASSPVTAYNEQFF. The CDR3 bases are TGTGCCAGCTCACCGGTGACAGCATACAATGAGCAGTTCTTC.

This chain connects TRBV19 to TRBJ1-1; 9 bases align to TRBD1. Germline V lookup: CDR1 LNHDA, CDR2 SQIVND (reference sequence). Trimming at V came to 5 bases and at J to 1 base, leaving 2 bases not matched to a gene. CDR3 length: 14 residues. The CDR3 sequence is CASSADRGNTEAFF. The CDR3 DNA sequence: TGTGCCAGTAGTGCGGACAGGGGGAACACTGAAGCTTTCTTT.

The V gene is TRBV18, the J gene TRBJ2-2; D unclear. CDR3 size: 12 residues. V was shortened by 3 bases and J by 6 bases, with 5 bases between the two germline ends. Germline-derived CDR1 and CDR2 are KGHSH and LQKENI. The CDR3 loop is CASSPVAGELFF. CDR3 DNA: TGTGCCAGCTCACCGGTGGCCGGGGAGCTGTTTTTT.

This chain uses TRBV27 with TRBJ1-2; 7 nucleotides agree with TRBD1. CDR1 MNHEY and CDR2 SMNVEV come from the germline V gene (reference sequence). The CDR3 has 15 amino acids. Trimming at V came to 5 bases and at J to 3 bases, leaving 9 bases not matched to a gene. The DNA for the CDR3 is TGTGCCAGCAGTCTTAACAGGGGTGGGTACTATGGCTACACCTTC. Its protein is CASSLNRGGYYGYTF.

V and J are TRBV6-4 and TRBJ2-7; D possibly corresponds to TRBD1 (5 bases). V lost 2 bases to trimming and J lost 0 bases, with 8 bases between them. The germline CDR1 and CDR2 sequences are MRHNA and SNTAGT. The CDR3 has 14 amino acids. CDR3 region: CASSDRQSSYEQYF. DNA for the CDR3: TGTGCCAGCAGTGACAGACAGTCCTCCTACGAGCAGTACTTC.